Given below is one T cell receptor (beta chain) in context. What antigen it recognizes has not been identified. Per-base quality was not reported, and no clone a single base away is much larger than it. The time point label corresponds to: week 47, end of study. A 20-mer mutant IDH1 peptide at 300 micrograms in Montanide made up each vaccine dose, which was injected subcutaneously together with topical imiquimod. Patients were given eight vaccinations, in weeks 1, 3, 5, 7, 11, 15, 19 and 23, which matched visits V03 through V10. All donors had newly diagnosed IDH1-mutant astrocytomas of WHO grade 3 or 4 that showed loss of nuclear ATRX. The samples were drawn from NOA16, a multicentre, single-arm, open-label phase I trial in Germany that tested a mutant IDH1 peptide vaccine in humans for the first time. Genomic DNA for TCRB sequencing was extracted from EDTA blood using the DNeasy Blood and Tissue Kit.

The sample is drawn from a study of a mutant IDH1 vaccine in newly diagnosed glioma (dated by TCRdb to 2020 to 2022). Regarding the study in general: Vaccination started 4-6 weeks after radiotherapy alone, or was given together with temozolomide cycles in the groups whose treatment included chemotherapy. Of the approximately 35 treated patients, 62.5% were male and approximately 38% were female, and a mean age of around 40 years was recorded. Prior to enrollment, standard therapy consisting of radiotherapy alone, temozolomide alone, or radiochemotherapy with temozolomide had been administered to patients, with the combination being received by most patients. The week-35 safety follow-up took place at visit V12, and the week-47 end of study took place at visit V13. Peripheral blood samples were drawn at six visits, namely V03 (baseline), V05, V07, V10, V12 and V13. For exploratory analyses, longitudinal TCRB deep sequencing was carried out in around 26 treated patients wherever samples were available.

Library creation used the immunoSEQ multiplex PCR assay. Following the manufacturer's protocol, the hsTCRB Kit was used to amplify rearranged TCR beta chain sequences. TCRB libraries were sequenced on an Illumina MiSeq. For the original study's pipeline: Demultiplexing, trimming and gene mapping were performed with the kit vendor's proprietary platform. Here the immuneACCESS table is served through TCRdb, limited to in-frame sequences with V and J called. Missing clones are a known gap in these copies; in checked studies unresolved V genes cover under half, and the rest lacks a known reason. V and J calls and clone size are those listed in that table; D and trimming were worked out from the DNA. The sample includes around 30,000 clones, with roughly 84% observed a single time. The top ten clonotypes cover less than 30% of the sample. Per the germline V gene (reference sequence), DFQATT is the CDR1 and SNEGSKA is the CDR2. V and J are truncated by 4 bases and 8 bases respectively, leaving an intervening sequence of 11 bases. The CDR3, from cysteine to phenylalanine, totals 11 residues. This entry keeps only the CDR3 DNA: 33 bases, framed from base 1.

What the research found in general, with its limitations: No apparent relationship was observed between pseudoprogression and alterations in the top peripheral T cell clonotypes detected by TCRB sequencing. PBMC samples for TCRB deep sequencing were selected based on availability. Immune responses induced by the vaccine were seen in more than 85% of patients across multiple MHC alleles. According to the authors, sample limitations meant that analyses of patient blood samples could not be reproduced.

The sequence was obtained from a man aged 30-40 years with glioma. In this chain, TRBV20-1 is recombined with TRBJ1-2; the D gene assignment is ambiguous. This specimen consisted of PBMCs, obtained from a glioma patient whose treatment included an IDH1 peptide vaccine. The DNA reads as follows: TGCAGTGCTATCTTTGGGAGCGGCTACACCTTC. Its coded protein is CSAIFGSGYTF.